This is a list of T cell receptor beta chains from one sample in a study of blood T cells in healthy people across ages. TCRdb ran MiXCR on the 5' RACE reads and lists one entry per CDR3 protein. The table includes around 1,500,000 distinct CDR3 sequences, approximately 40% detected once. The source material was blood. The receptors were gathered from a woman aged 18-29 years in good health. Each CDR3 is given with its conserved first and last residue. A D gene is named only where the DNA matches it firmly. The listing skips clone size in some rows; elsewhere it reads once, few, many or a size class.

size: NA
J: TRBJ2-3
length: 17
V: TRBV6-2/TRBV6-3
D: TRBD2
CDR3: CASSYEPSGVGEDTQYF
DNA: TGTGCCAGCAGTTACGAGCCTAGCGGCGTGGGGGAAGATACGCAGTATTTT

size: few
J: TRBJ2-1
length: 16
V: TRBV6-6
D: NA
CDR3: CASSPYKGDTYNEQFF
DNA: TGTGCCAGCAGCCCGTACAAGGGGGACACCTACAATGAGCAGTTCTTC

size: NA
J: TRBJ2-1
length: 16
V: TRBV20-1
D: TRBD2
CDR3: CSAVLLAGLSYNEQFF
DNA: TGCAGTGCTGTTTTACTAGCGGGGCTCTCCTACAATGAGCAGTTCTTC

size: NA
J: TRBJ2-2
length: 17
V: TRBV7-6
D: TRBD1
CDR3: CASSLVSGQGNTGELFF
DNA: TGTGCCAGCAGCTTAGTGTCGGGACAGGGTAACACCGGGGAGCTGTTTTTT

size: NA
J: TRBJ1-2
length: 16
V: TRBV20-1
D: NA
CDR3: CSAPFSSGAYYYGYTF
DNA: TGCAGTGCTCCATTCAGTAGTGGGGCGTATTACTATGGCTACACCTTC

size: NA
J: TRBJ2-7
length: 15
V: TRBV6-5
D: NA
CDR3: CASSYAGLKSYEQYF
DNA: TGTGCCAGCAGTTACGCGGGGTTGAAATCCTACGAGCAGTACTTC

size: NA
J: TRBJ1-5
length: 16
V: TRBV2
D: TRBD1
CDR3: CASSGGTGGILKAQHF
DNA: TGTGCCAGCAGCGGGGGGACAGGGGGGATCTTGAAGGCCCAGCATTTT

size: NA
J: TRBJ2-5
length: 16
V: TRBV7-9
D: NA
CDR3: CASSSTKSPYQETQYF
DNA: TGTGCCAGCAGCTCAACCAAATCCCCATACCAAGAGACCCAGTACTTC

size: NA
J: TRBJ1-1
length: 12
V: TRBV20-1
D: NA
CDR3: CSARGTGGPAFF
DNA: TGCAGTGCTAGAGGCACAGGAGGCCCAGCTTTCTTT

size: few
J: TRBJ2-5
length: 13
V: TRBV29-1
D: NA
CDR3: CSVPGQPEETQYF
DNA: TGCAGCGTTCCTGGACAGCCCGAAGAGACCCAGTACTTC

size: once
J: TRBJ2-1
length: 16
V: TRBV6-1
D: NA
CDR3: CASSEFPFTLGETQFF
DNA: TGTGCCAGCAGTGAATTCCCGTTTACTCTTGGGGAGACCCAGTTCTTC

size: NA
J: TRBJ2-2
length: 20
V: TRBV4-2
D: TRBD2
CDR3: CASSQDPRLAGPWRTGELFF
DNA: TGTGCCAGCAGCCAAGATCCGAGACTAGCGGGCCCTTGGCGGACCGGGGAGCTGTTTTTT

size: NA
J: TRBJ2-7
length: 14
V: TRBV6-1
D: NA
CDR3: CASSQPGLTYEQYF
DNA: TGTGCCAGCAGTCAACCGGGGCTCACCTACGAGCAGTACTTC

size: NA
J: TRBJ2-1
length: 16
V: TRBV10-3
D: TRBD2
CDR3: CAISELGLAGVDEQFF
DNA: TGTGCCATCAGTGAGTTGGGACTAGCGGGAGTCGATGAGCAGTTCTTC

size: NA
J: TRBJ2-3
length: 13
V: TRBV12-3/TRBV12-4
D: TRBD1
CDR3: CASRAQGANTQYF
DNA: TGTGCCAGCAGGGCGCAGGGGGCAAATACGCAGTATTTT

size: few
J: TRBJ2-4
length: 15
V: TRBV28
D: NA
CDR3: CASSLGGGPKNIQYF
DNA: TGTGCCAGCAGTTTAGGGGGGGGGCCCAAAAACATTCAGTACTTC

size: few
J: TRBJ2-3
length: 15
V: TRBV12-3/TRBV12-4
D: TRBD1
CDR3: CASSFTGGKADTQYF
DNA: TGTGCCAGCAGTTTCACAGGGGGTAAAGCAGATACGCAGTATTTT

size: few
J: TRBJ1-1
length: 15
V: TRBV29-1
D: NA
CDR3: CSVVLLAGSNTEAFF
DNA: TGCAGCGTTGTGCTTTTGGCAGGATCGAACACTGAAGCTTTCTTT

size: NA
J: TRBJ2-5
length: 10
V: TRBV6-2/TRBV6-3
D: NA
CDR3: CATQRGFQYF
DNA: TGTGCCACCCAAAGGGGATTTCAGTACTTC

size: NA
J: TRBJ2-7
length: 17
V: TRBV5-1
D: TRBD1
CDR3: CASSLRGQKLPSYEQYF
DNA: TGCGCCAGCAGCTTGAGGGGGCAAAAGTTACCATCCTACGAGCAGTACTTC

size: NA
J: TRBJ2-3
length: 14
V: TRBV24-1
D: TRBD1
CDR3: CATSVQGVADTQYF
DNA: TGTGCCACCAGTGTACAGGGGGTAGCAGATACGCAGTATTTT

size: NA
J: TRBJ2-1
length: 11
V: TRBV11-2
D: NA
CDR3: CASSIGYEQFF
DNA: TGTGCCAGCAGCATTGGGTATGAGCAGTTCTTC

size: NA
J: TRBJ2-1
length: 19
V: TRBV12-3/TRBV12-4
D: TRBD2
CDR3: CASSLSGWRTSGRYNEQFF
DNA: TGTGCCAGCAGTTTAAGTGGGTGGCGGACTAGCGGGCGATACAATGAGCAGTTCTTC

size: NA
J: TRBJ2-3
length: 11
V: TRBV2
D: NA
CDR3: CARGAVDTQYF
DNA: TGTGCCCGGGGGGCCGTGGATACGCAGTATTTT

size: NA
J: TRBJ2-6
length: 19
V: TRBV7-9
D: TRBD2
CDR3: CASSSDSGGERIGANVLTF
DNA: TGTGCCAGCAGCTCGGATAGCGGGGGCGAACGTATTGGGGCCAACGTCCTGACTTTC

size: NA
J: TRBJ1-2
length: 18
V: TRBV4-1
D: NA
CDR3: CASSPQGPEFDLVYGYTF
DNA: TGCGCCAGCAGCCCTCAAGGGCCTGAATTTGACCTGGTGTATGGCTACACCTTC

size: few
J: TRBJ2-3
length: 13
V: TRBV20-1
D: NA
CDR3: CSAPGTSTDTQYF
DNA: TGCAGTGCTCCCGGGACTAGCACAGATACGCAGTATTTT

size: NA
J: TRBJ2-1
length: 15
V: TRBV12-3/TRBV12-4
D: NA
CDR3: CASSFGASGDNDQFF
DNA: TGTGCCAGCAGTTTTGGTGCCTCTGGGGACAATGATCAGTTCTTC

size: NA
J: TRBJ2-7
length: 16
V: TRBV12-3/TRBV12-4
D: NA
CDR3: CASSTKTGHAINEQYF
DNA: TGTGCCAGCAGTACAAAGACGGGACACGCAATCAATGAGCAGTACTTC

size: few
J: TRBJ2-5
length: 12
V: TRBV4-1
D: NA
CDR3: CASSLPKETQYF
DNA: TGCGCCAGCAGCCTCCCAAAGGAGACCCAGTACTTC

size: NA
J: TRBJ2-7
length: 15
V: TRBV5-1
D: NA
CDR3: CASRDLDGDDYEQYF
DNA: TGCGCCAGCAGAGATCTCGACGGGGATGACTACGAGCAGTACTTC

size: NA
J: TRBJ2-2
length: 12
V: TRBV4-2
D: NA
CDR3: CASSQEAGELFF
DNA: TGTGCCAGCAGCCAGGAGGCCGGGGAGCTGTTTTTT

size: few
J: TRBJ2-7
length: 13
V: TRBV5-1
D: NA
CDR3: CASSGSGTYEQYF
DNA: TGCGCCAGCAGCGGGTCCGGGACCTACGAGCAGTACTTC

size: NA
J: TRBJ2-6
length: 15
V: TRBV7-8
D: NA
CDR3: CASSFDVSGANVLTF
DNA: TGTGCCAGCAGCTTTGACGTTTCTGGGGCCAACGTCCTGACTTTC

size: NA
J: TRBJ2-7
length: 17
V: TRBV4-2
D: NA
CDR3: CASSRLGVRDDSYEQYF
DNA: TGTGCCAGCAGCCGTTTAGGGGTCCGGGACGACTCCTACGAGCAGTACTTC

size: few
J: TRBJ2-1
length: 13
V: TRBV5-1
D: NA
CDR3: CASSLAPVNEQFF
DNA: TGCGCCAGCAGCTTGGCCCCGGTGAATGAGCAGTTCTTC

size: NA
J: TRBJ2-4
length: 17
V: TRBV7-6
D: NA
CDR3: CASIIFPRTLAKNIQYF
DNA: TGTGCCAGCATTATCTTCCCACGGACTCTAGCCAAAAACATTCAGTACTTC

size: NA
J: TRBJ2-3
length: 19
V: TRBV18
D: NA
CDR3: CASSPPSGPRGLSTDTQYF
DNA: TGTGCCAGCTCACCACCGAGCGGCCCGAGGGGGTTAAGCACAGATACGCAGTATTTT

size: few
J: TRBJ2-5
length: 15
V: TRBV11-2
D: NA
CDR3: CASSLVPGKEETQYF
DNA: TGTGCCAGCAGCTTAGTTCCGGGCAAGGAAGAGACCCAGTACTTC

size: NA
J: TRBJ1-2
length: 15
V: TRBV20-1
D: NA
CDR3: CSARDATGRAWGYTF
DNA: TGCAGTGCTAGAGATGCGACAGGAAGAGCATGGGGCTACACCTTC

size: NA
J: TRBJ2-1
length: 17
V: TRBV27
D: TRBD2
CDR3: CASSVTVGGFDHGEQFF
DNA: TGTGCCAGCAGTGTCACAGTGGGGGGGTTTGATCACGGTGAGCAGTTCTTC

size: NA
J: TRBJ1-5
length: 13
V: TRBV6-8
D: NA
CDR3: CASSYEGGQPQHF
DNA: TGTGCCAGCAGTTACGAGGGAGGCCAGCCCCAGCATTTT

size: NA
J: TRBJ1-1
length: 15
V: TRBV18
D: NA
CDR3: CASSSTPAAVTEAFF
DNA: TGTGCCAGCTCATCAACGCCGGCCGCTGTCACTGAAGCTTTCTTT

size: few
J: TRBJ2-3
length: 14
V: TRBV12-3/TRBV12-4
D: NA
CDR3: CASSSRVGTDTQYF
DNA: TGTGCCAGCAGTTCCAGGGTCGGGACTGATACGCAGTATTTT

size: NA
J: TRBJ1-2
length: 15
V: TRBV7-8
D: NA
CDR3: CASSLVSGGDYGYTF
DNA: TGTGCCAGCAGCTTAGTTAGCGGTGGGGACTATGGCTACACCTTC

size: NA
J: TRBJ2-5
length: 15
V: TRBV7-9
D: TRBD2
CDR3: CASSRNLAVQETQYF
DNA: TGTGCCAGCAGCCGTAATCTAGCGGTTCAAGAGACCCAGTACTTC

size: many
J: TRBJ2-5
length: 12
V: TRBV12-3/TRBV12-4
D: NA
CDR3: CASSFSRETQYF
DNA: TGTGCCAGCAGTTTTTCTAGGGAGACCCAGTACTTC

size: NA
J: TRBJ2-7
length: 19
V: TRBV7-2
D: TRBD2
CDR3: CASSLAGSGRGRSYNEQYF
DNA: TGTGCCAGCAGCTTAGCCGGCAGCGGGAGGGGCCGGTCCTACAATGAGCAGTACTTC

size: many
J: TRBJ2-1
length: 14
V: TRBV7-9
D: NA
CDR3: CASSLGSNYNEQFF
DNA: TGTGCCAGCAGCTTAGGCAGCAACTACAATGAGCAGTTCTTC

size: NA
J: TRBJ2-5
length: 15
V: TRBV12-3/TRBV12-4
D: NA
CDR3: CASIQGPPPPETQYF
DNA: TGTGCCAGCATTCAGGGGCCCCCTCCCCCAGAGACCCAGTACTTC

size: NA
J: TRBJ1-2
length: 16
V: TRBV6-5
D: NA
CDR3: CASSYGAAESRGGYTF
DNA: TGTGCCAGCAGTTACGGAGCCGCCGAATCGCGGGGGGGCTACACCTTC

size: NA
J: TRBJ2-3
length: 14
V: TRBV9
D: NA
CDR3: CASSVDLGADTQYF
DNA: TGTGCCAGCAGCGTGGACCTAGGGGCAGATACGCAGTATTTT

size: NA
J: TRBJ2-5
length: 14
V: TRBV2
D: NA
CDR3: CASSERRVVETQYF
DNA: TGTGCCAGCAGTGAGAGGCGGGTTGTGGAGACCCAGTACTTC

size: NA
J: TRBJ2-7
length: 12
V: TRBV30
D: NA
CDR3: CAWSVQGTEQYF
DNA: TGTGCCTGGAGTGTGCAGGGAACCGAGCAGTACTTC

size: NA
J: TRBJ2-3
length: 16
V: TRBV24-1
D: TRBD2
CDR3: CATSDPGTSGGDTQYF
DNA: TGTGCCACCAGTGACCCCGGGACTAGCGGGGGTGATACGCAGTATTTT

size: few
J: TRBJ1-1
length: 16
V: TRBV4-3
D: NA
CDR3: CASSQDGAGGHEEAFF
DNA: TGCGCCAGCAGCCAAGATGGGGCAGGAGGCCATGAGGAAGCTTTCTTT

size: few
J: TRBJ1-2
length: 14
V: TRBV29-1
D: TRBD1
CDR3: CSVIRQGEGYGYTF
DNA: TGCAGCGTTATAAGACAGGGGGAAGGCTATGGCTACACCTTC

size: NA
J: TRBJ2-1
length: 15
V: TRBV20-1
D: NA
CDR3: CSARDTAREVNEQFF
DNA: TGCAGTGCTAGAGATACCGCGAGAGAAGTCAATGAGCAGTTCTTC

size: NA
J: TRBJ2-5
length: 13
V: TRBV28
D: NA
CDR3: CASGDRLQETQYF
DNA: TGTGCCAGCGGCGACAGGCTCCAAGAGACCCAGTACTTC